Each of the 19 T cell receptor beta chains below was sequenced from the same sample in a study of T cells after yellow fever vaccination. TCRdb used MiXCR to reprocess the 5' RACE reads, holding one entry per CDR3 protein. The sample holds hundreds of thousands of distinct CDR3 sequences, approximately 13% seen once. The sample consisted of PBMCs, taken on the day of the yellow fever booster vaccination. These receptors were obtained from a man aged 30-40 years who received the YFV17D yellow fever vaccine.

The chain employs TRBV5-6 and TRBJ2-7; possibly TRBD2 for D (5 bases). CDR3 length equals 18 residues. Trimming took 2 bases from V and 0 from J, leaving 21 bases between them. Germline assignment: CDR1 SGHDT and CDR2 YYEEEE. The CDR3 DNA sequence: TGTGCCAGCAGCTTTCGTGGGAGTGGGGTTCAAAGCTCCTACGAGCAGTACTTC. Residues: CASSFRGSGVQSSYEQYF.

CDR3 protein: CSARDVAGPADTQYF. DNA of the CDR3: TGCAGTGCTAGAGATGTAGCGGGACCTGCAGATACGCAGTATTTT. The chain recombines TRBV20-1 with TRBJ2-3; 8 bases align to TRBD2. Trimming cost V 0 bases and J 4 bases; bases outside gene matches: 6. CDR1 and CDR2 (germline): DFQATT, SNEGSKA (reference sequence). This CDR3 has 15 residues.

The rearrangement uses TRBV11-3 and TRBJ2-2; D is tentatively TRBD1 or TRBD2 (6 bases each). CDR3 length equals 16 residues. Trimming stripped 4 bases from V and 4 bases from J, with 16 bases between. From germline, CDR1 is SGHNT and CDR2 YENEEA. CDR3 sequence (DNA): TGTGCCAGCAGCTCTGGGGGGCCGCTTGGCACCGGGGAGCTGTTTTTT. This encodes CASSSGGPLGTGELFF.

The chain recombines TRBV5-1 with TRBJ2-7, with TRBD2 as a possible D gene (6 bases). The CDR3 has 14 amino acids. Trimming removed 8 bases from V and 6 bases from J, with 21 bases in between. The germline V gene encodes CDR1 SGHRS and CDR2 YFSETQ. In DNA, the CDR3 is TGCGCCAGTGGGACCGGGACTGACGCCTCCGAGCAGTACTTC. This gives the protein CASGTGTDASEQYF. Using reference TRBV5-1 and TRBJ2-7 for the parts outside the CDR3, the full variable domain is KAGVTQTPRYLIKTRGQQVTLSCSPISGHRSVSWYQQTPGQGLQFLFEYFSETQRNKGNFPGRFSGRQFSNSRSEMNVSTLELGDSALYLCASGTGTDASEQYFGPGTRLTVT.

This clonotype has more than one count but fewer than ten. The chain is built from TRBV20-1 and TRBJ2-1; TRBD2 matches 11 bases. The junction had 6 bases not matched to a gene; V was cut back by 3 bases and J by 5 bases. The CDR3 consists of 15 residues. Germline lookup yields CDR1 DFQATT and CDR2 SNEGSKA (reference sequence). CDR3 DNA sequence: TGCAGTGCTAGGGGACCGGGACTAGCGGACAATGAGCAGTTCTTC. Its protein is CSARGPGLADNEQFF.

The V and J genes are TRBV20-1 and TRBJ2-2, with TRBD2 matching 7 bases. CDR3 length: 16 amino acids. In germline, CDR1 is DFQATT, CDR2 SNEGSKA (reference sequence). V was pared by 5 bases and J by 6 bases, with 15 bases of the junction left unmatched. The chain's CDR3 is CSAPRGGEAGSGELFF. As DNA, the CDR3 is TGCAGTGCTCCCCGTGGGGGGGAGGCAGGATCCGGGGAGCTGTTTTTT.

J is TRBJ2-1 and V is TRBV4-3; D is perhaps TRBD1 (5 bases). The V end lost 4 bases, the J end lost 7 bases, and 17 bases lay between the germline ends. CDR1 is LGHNA, CDR2 YSLEER, per germline. The CDR3 is 15 residues long. In nucleotides, the CDR3 is TGCGCCAGCAGCCCCAGTACCAGGGTGAGGAATGAGCAGTTCTTC. As protein: CASSPSTRVRNEQFF.

The chain recombines TRBV4-3 with TRBJ2-7; the D is unclear. V gave up 0 bases and J gave up 0 bases, with 9 bases separating them. Germline assignment: CDR1 LGHNA and CDR2 YSLEER. CDR3 size: 15 residues. CDR3 amino acids: CASSQDGVSSYEQYF. CDR3 bases: TGCGCCAGCAGCCAAGATGGCGTCAGCTCCTACGAGCAGTACTTC.

This clonotype has more than one count but fewer than ten. This sequence joins TRBV3-1 and TRBJ1-1, with 7 positions matching TRBD1. V shed 1 base, J shed 4 bases, and the junction held 9 bases outside the gene matches. The CDR3 runs to 16 residues. CDR1 is LGHDT and CDR2 is YNNKEL in the germline V gene (reference sequence). The CDR3 nucleotides are TGTGCCAGCAGCCAAGCCGGGACAAACAGGGGCACTGAAGCTTTCTTT. Its protein is CASSQAGTNRGTEAFF.

The chain is built from TRBV4-3 and TRBJ2-7, with D possibly being TRBD2 (6 bases). V lost 2 bases, J lost 0 bases, and 14 bases lay in between. CDR1 is LGHNA, CDR2 YSLEER, per germline. The CDR3 extends over 16 amino acids. The CDR3 DNA is TGCGCCAGCAGCCAATCCCGGGACTTCAGCTCCTACGAGCAGTACTTC. It is translated as CASSQSRDFSSYEQYF.

This clonotype showed up just a few times. J is TRBJ2-1 and V is TRBV6-2 or TRBV6-3, with 9 bases identical to TRBD2. In germline, CDR1 is MNHEY, CDR2 SVGEGT. Germline trimming cut 3 bases from V and 8 bases from J; bases unmatched to any gene: 8. CDR3 length: 15 residues. The CDR3 is CASSYEIAGVDEQFF. The DNA for the CDR3 is TGTGCCAGCAGTTATGAGATAGCGGGAGTGGATGAGCAGTTCTTC.

The gene calls are TRBV11-3 and TRBJ2-2, with 7 bases aligning to TRBD1. Germline CDR1 SGHNT, CDR2 YENEEA. The V gene end was trimmed by 5 bases and the J gene end by 7 bases; junction bases not matched to a gene: 7. This CDR3 contains 14 residues. CDR3 DNA sequence: TGTGCCAGCAGCCCGGGACAGTTCGACGGGGAGCTGTTTTTT. Translation: CASSPGQFDGELFF.

This clonotype has more than one count but fewer than ten. This rearrangement joins TRBV6-5 to TRBJ1-1; 7 positions agree with TRBD1. The V gene end was trimmed by 2 bases and the J gene end by 5 bases; junction bases not matched to a gene: 8. Germline lookup yields CDR1 MNHEY and CDR2 SVGAGI. CDR3 length: 15 amino acids. The CDR3 coding sequence is TGTGCCAGCAGTTACACAGGGGCCTGGGGTACTGAAGCTTTCTTT. Its protein is CASSYTGAWGTEAFF.

This clonotype was counted ten times or more. The rearrangement links TRBV5-1 to TRBJ1-3; D might be TRBD1 (6 bases). Germline V gene sequence: CDR1 SGHRS, CDR2 YFSETQ. The CDR3 is 15 amino acids. V lost 4 bases to trimming and J lost 2 bases, with 13 bases between them. This CDR3 is CASSLDSTAGNTIYF. CDR3 sequence (DNA): TGCGCCAGCAGCCTGGACAGCACAGCTGGAAACACCATATATTTT.

V usage is TRBV10-2 and J usage is TRBJ2-5; 8 nucleotides agree with TRBD2. The CDR3 length is 19 residues. V gave up 3 bases and J gave up 0 bases; unmatched junction bases: 15. The germline CDR1 and CDR2 sequences are WSHSY and SAAADI. The CDR3 sequence is CASSEPIAGKARYQETQYF. In DNA, the CDR3 is TGCGCCAGCAGTGAACCTATAGCGGGAAAGGCGAGATACCAAGAGACCCAGTACTTC.

This rearrangement joins TRBV5-1 to TRBJ2-1; 10 bases are a match to TRBD2. The CDR3 is 15 residues long. The J segment lost 7 bases and the V segment lost 0 bases, leaving 4 bases of the junction unmatched. Germline assignment: CDR1 SGHRS and CDR2 YFSETQ. CDR3 sequence reads: CASSLASGRGNEQFF. CDR3 bases: TGCGCCAGCAGCTTGGCCAGCGGGAGGGGGAATGAGCAGTTCTTC.

The genes are TRBV9 and TRBJ1-3, with 11 bases fitting TRBD1. V lost 3 bases, J lost 6 bases, and 5 bases stayed unmatched. Germline V gene lookup returns CDR1 SGDLS and CDR2 YYNGEE. The length of the CDR3 is 15 residues. This CDR3 is CASSEGTGGSNTIYF. DNA for the CDR3: TGTGCCAGCAGCGAGGGGACAGGGGGGTCAAACACCATATATTTT.

The chain is built from TRBV19 and TRBJ2-7; 7 nucleotides line up with TRBD1. The CDR3 has 16 residues. Germline values: CDR1 LNHDA, CDR2 SQIVND (reference sequence). The ends lost 6 bases at V and 1 base at J; junction bases unmatched: 12. The CDR3 protein is CASSRSPTGISYEQYF. CDR3 in DNA: TGTGCCAGTAGCCGAAGCCCGACAGGGATTTCCTACGAGCAGTACTTC.

Only a few counts were recorded for this clonotype. This rearrangement joins TRBV7-2 to TRBJ1-3; D gene unclear. This CDR3 contains 13 residues. Germline lookup yields CDR1 SGHTA and CDR2 FQGNSA. V lost 4 bases and J lost 0, with 4 bases in between. The CDR3 loop is CASSSTSGNTIYF. The CDR3 nucleotides read TGTGCCAGCAGCTCGACCTCTGGAAACACCATATATTTT. The whole variable domain, remainder taken from reference TRBV7-2 and TRBJ1-3, is GAGVSQSPSNKVTEKGKDVELRCDPISGHTALYWYRQSLGQGLEFLIYFQGNSAPDKSGLPSDRFSAERTGGSVSTLTIQRTQQEDSAVYLCASSSTSGNTIYFGEGSWLTVV.